Shown below are 2 T cell receptor beta chains from a single sample sequenced in a study of T cell clones after liver transplantation. Clones were read by immunoSEQ multiplex PCR, and TCRdb kept only the in-frame ones, dropping some. The sample carries over 70,000 clones, roughly 80% recorded once. The sequencing here drew on CD4+ T cells from blood, taken 12 months after liver transplant. The receptors stem from a human patient who received a liver transplant. Part of the T cells may come from the graft donor.

This chain joins TRBV5-1 and TRBJ2-7, with unresolved D. The CDR3 loop spans 12 amino acids. From germline, CDR1 is SGHRS and CDR2 YFSETQ. Deletions cut 0 bases from V and 3 bases from J, with 4 bases between. This chain's CDR3 is CASSLDLYEQYF. The CDR3 DNA reads as TGCGCCAGCAGCTTGGATCTCTACGAGCAGTACTTC.

CDR3 bases: TGTGCCAGCAGCTTAGTTCGAGGAGGGCGAACCCCTAACTATGGCTACACCTTC. Translation gives CASSLVRGGRTPNYGYTF. The chain links TRBV7-2 to TRBJ1-2; D ambiguous. The germline V and J ends were trimmed by 1 base and 0 bases, with 18 bases remaining between them. The germline gives CDR1 SGHTA, CDR2 FQGNSA. The CDR3 contains 18 residues.